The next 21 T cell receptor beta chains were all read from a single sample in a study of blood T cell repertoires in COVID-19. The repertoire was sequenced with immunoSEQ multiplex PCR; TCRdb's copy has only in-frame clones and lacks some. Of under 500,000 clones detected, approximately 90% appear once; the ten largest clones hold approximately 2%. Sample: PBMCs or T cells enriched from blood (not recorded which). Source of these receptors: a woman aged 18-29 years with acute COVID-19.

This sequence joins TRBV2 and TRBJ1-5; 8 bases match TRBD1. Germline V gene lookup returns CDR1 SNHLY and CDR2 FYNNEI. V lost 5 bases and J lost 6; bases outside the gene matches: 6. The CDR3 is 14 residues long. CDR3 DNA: TGTGCCAGCAGTTCAGGGGGCAGGTCTCAGCCCCAGCATTTT. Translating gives CASSSGGRSQPQHF.

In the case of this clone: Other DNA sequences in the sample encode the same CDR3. CDR3 bases: TGTGCCAGCTCGCCGGACAAGAACTATGGCTACACCTTC. It codes for CASSPDKNYGYTF. The chain carries TRBV18 and TRBJ1-2, with D maybe TRBD1 (5 bases). The CDR3 contains 13 residues. Germline V gene data show CDR1 as KGHSH and CDR2 as LQKENI. Trimming removed 6 bases from V and 2 bases from J, with 10 bases in between.

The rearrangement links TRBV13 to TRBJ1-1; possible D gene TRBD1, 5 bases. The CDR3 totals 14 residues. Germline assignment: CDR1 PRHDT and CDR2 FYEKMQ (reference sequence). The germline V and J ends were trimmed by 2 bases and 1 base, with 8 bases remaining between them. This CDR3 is CASSLRTGNTEAFF. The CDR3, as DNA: TGTGCCAGCAGCTTACGAACAGGGAACACTGAAGCTTTCTTT.

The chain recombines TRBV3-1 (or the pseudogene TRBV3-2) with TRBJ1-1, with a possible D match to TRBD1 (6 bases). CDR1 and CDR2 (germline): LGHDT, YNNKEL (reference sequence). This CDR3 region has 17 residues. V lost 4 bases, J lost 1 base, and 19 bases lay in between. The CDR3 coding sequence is TGTGCCAGCAGCCCCGGACAGATGAGTTTCGGGAACACTGAAGCTTTCTTT. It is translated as CASSPGQMSFGNTEAFF.

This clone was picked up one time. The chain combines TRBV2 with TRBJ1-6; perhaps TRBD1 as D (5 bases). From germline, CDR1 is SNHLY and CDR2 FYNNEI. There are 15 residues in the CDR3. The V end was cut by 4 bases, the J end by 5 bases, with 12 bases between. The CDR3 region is CASSAGRVNNSPLHF. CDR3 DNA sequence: TGTGCCAGCAGTGCAGGGAGGGTAAATAATTCACCCCTCCACTTT.

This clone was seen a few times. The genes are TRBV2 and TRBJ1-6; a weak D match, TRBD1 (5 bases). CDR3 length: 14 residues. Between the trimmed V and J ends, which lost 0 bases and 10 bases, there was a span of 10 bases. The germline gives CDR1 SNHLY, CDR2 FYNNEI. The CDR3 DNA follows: TGTGCCAGCAGTGAAGCGCGGAGGGACTCACCCCTCCACTTT. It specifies CASSEARRDSPLHF.

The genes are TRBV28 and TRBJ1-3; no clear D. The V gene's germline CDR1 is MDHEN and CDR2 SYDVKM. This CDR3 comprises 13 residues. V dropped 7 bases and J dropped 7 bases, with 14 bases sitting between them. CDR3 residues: CASKLGLRNTIYF. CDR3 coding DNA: TGTGCCAGCAAGTTAGGTCTCAGGAACACCATATATTTT.

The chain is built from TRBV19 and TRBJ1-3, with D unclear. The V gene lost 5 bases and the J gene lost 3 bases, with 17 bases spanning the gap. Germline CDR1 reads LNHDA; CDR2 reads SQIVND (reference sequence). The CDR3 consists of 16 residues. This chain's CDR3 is CASSDGSGVGGNTIYF. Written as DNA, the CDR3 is TGTGCCAGTAGTGATGGTAGCGGTGTTGGTGGAAACACCATATATTTT.

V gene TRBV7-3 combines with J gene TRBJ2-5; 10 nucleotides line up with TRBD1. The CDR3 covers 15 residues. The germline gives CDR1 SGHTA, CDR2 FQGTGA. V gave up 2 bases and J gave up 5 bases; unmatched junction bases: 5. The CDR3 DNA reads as TGTGCCAGCAGCTTAGGGACAGGGGCCCGGGAGACCCAGTACTTC. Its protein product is CASSLGTGARETQYF.

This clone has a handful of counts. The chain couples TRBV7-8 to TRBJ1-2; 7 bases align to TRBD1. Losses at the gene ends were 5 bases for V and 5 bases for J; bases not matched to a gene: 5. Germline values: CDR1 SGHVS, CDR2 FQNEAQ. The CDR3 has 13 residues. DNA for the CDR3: TGTGCCAGCAGCGACAGGGTTCGGTATGGCTACACCTTC. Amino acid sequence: CASSDRVRYGYTF.

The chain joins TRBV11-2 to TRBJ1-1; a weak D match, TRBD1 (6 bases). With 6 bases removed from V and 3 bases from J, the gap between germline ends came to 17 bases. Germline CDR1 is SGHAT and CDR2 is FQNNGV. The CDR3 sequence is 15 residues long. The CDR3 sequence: CASSFQGTADTEAFF. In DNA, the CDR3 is TGTGCCAGCAGTTTTCAGGGGACGGCGGACACTGAAGCTTTCTTT.

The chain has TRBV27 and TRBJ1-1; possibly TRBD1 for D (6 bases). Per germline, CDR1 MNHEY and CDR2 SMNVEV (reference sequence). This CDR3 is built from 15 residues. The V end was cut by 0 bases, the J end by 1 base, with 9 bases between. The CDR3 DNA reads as TGTGCCAGCAGTTTATCAAACAGGGCGAACACTGAAGCTTTCTTT. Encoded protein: CASSLSNRANTEAFF.

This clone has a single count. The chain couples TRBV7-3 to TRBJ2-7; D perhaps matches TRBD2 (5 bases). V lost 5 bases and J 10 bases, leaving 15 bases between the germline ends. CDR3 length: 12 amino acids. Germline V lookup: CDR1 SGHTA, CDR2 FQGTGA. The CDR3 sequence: CASSTANGGQYF. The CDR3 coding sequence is TGTGCCAGCAGCACAGCCAACGGAGGACAGTACTTC. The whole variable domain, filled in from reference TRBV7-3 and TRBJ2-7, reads GAGVSQTPSNKVTEKGKYVELRCDPISGHTALYWYRQSLGQGPEFLIYFQGTGAADDSGLPNDRFFAVRPEGSVSTLKIQRTERGDSAVYLCASSTANGGQYFGPGTRLTVT.

CDR3 in amino acids: CASSFPGQGLQNIQYF. The CDR3 region has the DNA TGTGCCAGCAGTTTTCCGGGACAGGGGCTCCAAAACATTCAGTACTTC. The V gene is TRBV2, the J gene TRBJ2-4; TRBD1 matches at 10 bases. The J segment lost 5 bases and the V segment lost 5 bases, leaving 9 bases of the junction unmatched. The CDR3 covers 16 residues. Per the germline V gene, CDR1 is SNHLY and CDR2 is FYNNEI.

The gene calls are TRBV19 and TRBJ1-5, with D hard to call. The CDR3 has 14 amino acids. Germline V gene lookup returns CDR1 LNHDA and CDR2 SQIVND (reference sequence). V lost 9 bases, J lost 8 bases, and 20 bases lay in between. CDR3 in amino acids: CASREVSPIKPQHF. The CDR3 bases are TGTGCCAGCCGGGAGGTATCACCAATCAAGCCCCAGCATTTT.

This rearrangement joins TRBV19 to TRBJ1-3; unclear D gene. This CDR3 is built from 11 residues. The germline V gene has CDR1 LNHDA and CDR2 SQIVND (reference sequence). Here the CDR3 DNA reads TGTGCTGCTGAGTCTGGAAACACCATATATTTT. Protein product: CAAESGNTIYF.

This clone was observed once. The CDR3 sequence is CASSLGPAGAPGELFF. Here the CDR3 DNA reads TGTGCCAGCAGCTTAGGTCCAGCGGGAGCCCCCGGGGAGCTGTTTTTT. The chain links TRBV7-7 to TRBJ2-2; the match to TRBD2 covers 8 bases. Trimming at V came to 1 base and at J to 6 bases, leaving 7 bases not matched to a gene. The CDR3 is 16 amino acids. The germline gives CDR1 SSHAT, CDR2 FNYEAQ (reference sequence).

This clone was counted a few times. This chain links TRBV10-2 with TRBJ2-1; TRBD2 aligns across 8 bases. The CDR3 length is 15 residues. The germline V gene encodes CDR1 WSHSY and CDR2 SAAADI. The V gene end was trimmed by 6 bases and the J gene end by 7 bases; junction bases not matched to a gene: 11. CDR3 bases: TGCGCCAGCAGCCCTCAGGGGACTAGGGCGAATGAGCAGTTCTTC. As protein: CASSPQGTRANEQFF.

The CDR3 loop reads CASSLPGGRQFF. CDR3 nucleotide sequence: TGTGCCAGCAGTCTCCCGGGGGGCCGGCAGTTCTTC. The rearrangement links TRBV6-5 to TRBJ2-1; TRBD2 is a possible D gene (7 bases). This CDR3 contains 12 residues. Per the germline V gene, CDR1 is MNHEY and CDR2 is SVGAGI. V lost 5 bases and J 12 bases, leaving 14 bases between the germline ends.

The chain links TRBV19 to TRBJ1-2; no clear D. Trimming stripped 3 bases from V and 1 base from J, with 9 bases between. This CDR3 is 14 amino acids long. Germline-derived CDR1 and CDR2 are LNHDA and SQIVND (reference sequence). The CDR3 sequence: CASSIGNSNYGYTF. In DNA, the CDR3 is TGTGCCAGTAGTATTGGCAACAGTAACTATGGCTACACCTTC.

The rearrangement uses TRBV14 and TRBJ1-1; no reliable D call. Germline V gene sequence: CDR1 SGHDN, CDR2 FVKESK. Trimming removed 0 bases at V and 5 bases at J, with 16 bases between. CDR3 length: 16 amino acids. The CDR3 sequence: CASSQDGGLRRTEAFF. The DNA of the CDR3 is TGTGCCAGCAGCCAAGATGGCGGACTCCGGAGGACTGAAGCTTTCTTT.